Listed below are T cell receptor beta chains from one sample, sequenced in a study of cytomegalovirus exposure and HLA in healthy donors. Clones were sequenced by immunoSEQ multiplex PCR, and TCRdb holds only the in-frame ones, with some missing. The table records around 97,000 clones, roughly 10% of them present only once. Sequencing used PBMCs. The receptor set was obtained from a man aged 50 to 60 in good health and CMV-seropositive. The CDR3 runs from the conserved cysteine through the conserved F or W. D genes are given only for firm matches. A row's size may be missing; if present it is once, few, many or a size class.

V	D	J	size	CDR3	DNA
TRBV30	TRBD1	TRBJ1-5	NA	CAWRDRGLSNQPQHF	TGTGCCTGGAGGGATAGGGGGCTAAGCAATCAGCCCCAGCATTTT
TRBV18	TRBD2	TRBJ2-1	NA	CASALAGGQDEQFF	TGTGCCAGCGCACTAGCGGGAGGGCAGGATGAGCAGTTCTTC
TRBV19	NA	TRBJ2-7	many	CASSTLGSSYEQYF	TGTGCCAGTAGTACTTTAGGGAGCTCCTACGAGCAGTACTTC
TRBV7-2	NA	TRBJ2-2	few	CASSSQFGGELFF	TGTGCCAGCAGCTCCCAATTCGGCGGGGAGCTGTTTTTT
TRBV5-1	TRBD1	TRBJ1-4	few	CASSRQGTTNEKLFF	TGCGCCAGCAGCCGACAGGGTACCACTAATGAAAAACTGTTTTTT
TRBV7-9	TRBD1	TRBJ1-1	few	CASSTPQTGARTEAFF	TGTGCCAGCAGCACCCCACAGACAGGGGCGCGCACTGAAGCTTTCTTT
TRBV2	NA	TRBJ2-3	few	CASSGPRGYTQYF	TGTGCCAGCAGTGGCCCCCGGGGGTATACGCAGTATTTT
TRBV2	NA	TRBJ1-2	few	CASSDDSKLYGYTF	TGTGCCAGCAGTGACGATAGTAAGCTTTATGGCTACACCTTC
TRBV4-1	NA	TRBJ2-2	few	CASSQEPGQGKNGELFF	TGCGCCAGCAGCCAAGAACCGGGACAAGGGAAGAACGGGGAGCTGTTTTTT
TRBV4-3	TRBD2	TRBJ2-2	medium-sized	CASSQGGGSGNTGELFF	TGCGCCAGCAGCCAAGGGGGCGGGAGCGGGAACACCGGGGAGCTGTTTTTT
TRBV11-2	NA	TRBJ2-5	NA	CASSPLTGFETQYF	TGTGCCAGCAGCCCCCTTACGGGATTTGAGACCCAGTACTTC
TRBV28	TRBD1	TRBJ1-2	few	CASSLSTGGLYGYTF	TGTGCCAGCAGTTTATCGACAGGGGGACTCTATGGCTACACCTTC
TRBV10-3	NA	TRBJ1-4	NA	CATQNRDEKLFF	TGTGCCACCCAAAACAGGGATGAAAAACTGTTTTTC
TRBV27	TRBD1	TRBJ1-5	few	CASSLSKGTGGQPQHF	TGTGCCAGCAGTTTGAGCAAAGGGACAGGGGGACAGCCCCAGCATTTT
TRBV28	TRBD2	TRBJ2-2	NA	CASSPREGQGGELFF	TGTGCCAGCAGTCCCCGGGAGGGCCAGGGCGGGGAGCTGTTTTTT
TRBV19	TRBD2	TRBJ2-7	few	CASSRFLAGEVEQYF	TGTGCCAGTAGTAGATTCCTAGCGGGAGAAGTCGAGCAGTACTTC
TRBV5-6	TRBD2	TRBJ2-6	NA	CASRRGLAGESGANVLTF	TGTGCCAGCAGAAGGGGACTAGCGGGAGAATCTGGGGCCAACGTCCTGACTTTC
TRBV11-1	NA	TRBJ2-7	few	CASSPGAYEQYF	TGTGCCAGCAGTCCCGGGGCCTACGAGCAGTACTTC
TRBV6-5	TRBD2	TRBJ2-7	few	CASSRTSGSYEQYF	TGTGCCAGCAGTAGGACTAGCGGGAGCTACGAGCAGTACTTC
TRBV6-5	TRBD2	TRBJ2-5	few	CASSYSPSGSTETQYF	TGTGCCAGCAGTTACTCGCCTAGCGGGAGTACAGAGACCCAGTACTTC
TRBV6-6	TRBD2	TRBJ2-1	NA	CASSGLAGDNEQFF	TGTGCCAGTTCGGGACTAGCGGGAGACAATGAGCAGTTCTTC
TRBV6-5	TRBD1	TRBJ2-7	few	CASSFGQAYEQYF	TGTGCCAGCAGTTTCGGACAGGCCTACGAGCAGTACTTC
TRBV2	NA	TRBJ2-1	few	CASSDGRGNEQFF	TGTGCCAGCAGTGACGGCAGGGGCAATGAGCAGTTCTTC
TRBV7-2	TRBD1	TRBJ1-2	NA	CASSLDYGTGVGYTF	TGTGCCAGCAGCTTAGATTACGGGACAGGGGTGGGCTACACCTTC
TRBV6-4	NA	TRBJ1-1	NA	CASSPTDSRGTEAFF	TGTGCCAGCTCCCCCACGGACAGCCGTGGCACTGAAGCTTTCTTT
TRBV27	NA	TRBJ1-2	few	CASSQEGRYGYTF	TGTGCCAGCAGTCAGGAGGGAAGGTATGGCTACACCTTC
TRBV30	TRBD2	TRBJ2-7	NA	CASRTGTSGFYEQYF	TGTGCCTCAAGGACCGGGACTAGCGGATTTTACGAGCAGTACTTC
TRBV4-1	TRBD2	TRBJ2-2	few	CASSQGSGPPNTGELFF	TGCGCCAGCAGCCAGGGTAGCGGGCCTCCGAACACCGGGGAGCTGTTTTTT
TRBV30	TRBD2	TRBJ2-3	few	CAWSVRAGAGTDTQYF	TGTGCCTGGAGTGTACGAGCGGGAGCTGGCACAGATACGCAGTATTTT
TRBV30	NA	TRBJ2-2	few	CAWSAGQHTGELFF	TGTGCCTGGAGTGCCGGACAGCATACCGGGGAGCTGTTTTTT
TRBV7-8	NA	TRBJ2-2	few	CASSRQPGELFF	TGTGCCAGCAGCCGACAACCCGGGGAGCTGTTTTTT
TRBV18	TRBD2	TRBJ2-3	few	CASTGSTSGLGDTQYF	TGTGCCAGCACAGGATCGACTAGCGGGCTGGGTGATACGCAGTATTTT
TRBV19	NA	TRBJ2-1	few	CASSIFLTGTRGPNEQFF	TGTGCCAGTAGTATCTTTTTAACCGGGACTCGCGGCCCCAATGAGCAGTTCTTC
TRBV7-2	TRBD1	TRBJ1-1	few	CASSLRQGIAEAFF	TGTGCCAGCAGCCTCAGACAGGGGATAGCTGAAGCTTTCTTT
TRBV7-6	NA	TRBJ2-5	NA	CASSPFQETQYF	TGTGCCAGCAGCCCGTTTCAAGAGACCCAGTACTTC
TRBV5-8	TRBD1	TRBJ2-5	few	CASSLGQGVVETQYF	TGTGCCAGCAGCTTGGGGCAGGGGGTAGTTGAGACCCAGTACTTC
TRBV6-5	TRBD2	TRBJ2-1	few	CASTPGLAGGGQFF	TGTGCCAGCACCCCAGGACTAGCGGGAGGTGGACAGTTCTTC
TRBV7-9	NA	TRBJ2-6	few	CASSASRDILISGANVLTF	TGTGCCAGCAGTGCCTCCCGGGACATCCTCATCTCTGGGGCCAACGTCCTGACTTTC
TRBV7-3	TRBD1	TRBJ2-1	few	CASSWGQSSYNEQFF	TGTGCCAGCAGCTGGGGACAGAGCTCCTACAATGAGCAGTTCTTC
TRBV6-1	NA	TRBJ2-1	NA	CASSAASSYNEQFF	TGTGCCAGCAGTGCCGCGAGTTCCTACAATGAGCAGTTCTTC
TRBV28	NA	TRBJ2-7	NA	CASVPSGKGYEQYF	TGTGCCAGCGTCCCCAGCGGTAAAGGGTACGAGCAGTACTTC
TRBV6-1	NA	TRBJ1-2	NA	CASSVARGNYGYTF	TGTGCCAGCAGTGTGGCGCGGGGCAACTATGGCTACACCTTC
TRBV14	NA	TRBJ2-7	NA	CASSATGLPLAEQYF	TGTGCCAGCAGCGCTACCGGACTTCCTTTAGCCGAGCAGTACTTC
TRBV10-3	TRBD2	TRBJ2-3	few	CAISEGREADTQYF	TGTGCCATCAGTGAGGGGCGGGAGGCAGATACGCAGTATTTT
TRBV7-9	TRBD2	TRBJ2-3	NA	CASSLGSGRFTDTQYF	TGTGCCAGCAGCTTAGGTAGCGGGAGGTTCACAGATACGCAGTATTTT